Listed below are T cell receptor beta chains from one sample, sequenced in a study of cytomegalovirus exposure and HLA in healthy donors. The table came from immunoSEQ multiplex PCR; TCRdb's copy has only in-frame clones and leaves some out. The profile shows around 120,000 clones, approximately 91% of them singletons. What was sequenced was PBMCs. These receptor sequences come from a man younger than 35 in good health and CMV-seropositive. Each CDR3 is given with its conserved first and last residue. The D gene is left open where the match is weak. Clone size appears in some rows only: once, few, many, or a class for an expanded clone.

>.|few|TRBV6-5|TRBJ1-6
TGTGCCAGCAGTTACGGGGGGGTCGGGGCACCCCTCCACTTT
CASSYGGVGAPLHF
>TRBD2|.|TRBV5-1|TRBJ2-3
TGCGCCAGCAGCTTGGCCACCCTAGCGGGGGCAGTGGATACGCAGTATTTT
CASSLATLAGAVDTQYF
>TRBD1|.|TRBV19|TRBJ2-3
TGTGCCAGTAGCAACGGACAGGGTACAGATACGCAGTATTTT
CASSNGQGTDTQYF
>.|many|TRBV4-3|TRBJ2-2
TGCGCCAGCAGCCAAGCAGGGACTCTCACCGGGGAGCTGTTTTTT
CASSQAGTLTGELFF
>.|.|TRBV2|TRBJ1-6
TGTGCCAGCACCGGACAGCTTGACTATTCACCCCTCCACTTT
CASTGQLDYSPLHF
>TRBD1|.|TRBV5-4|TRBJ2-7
TGTGCCAGCAGCCCCGGGACAGCGGAAACCTCCGAGCAGTACTTC
CASSPGTAETSEQYF
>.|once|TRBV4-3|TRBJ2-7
TGCGCCAGCAGCCAAGATCGAGGATCCTACGAGCAGTACTTC
CASSQDRGSYEQYF
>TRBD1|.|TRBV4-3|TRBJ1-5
TGCGCCAGCAGCCAAGACAGGGGGTTGGTTCAGCCCCAGCATTTT
CASSQDRGLVQPQHF
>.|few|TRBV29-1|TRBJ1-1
TGCAGCGTTGAAGCGGGGTCCACTGAAGCTTTCTTT
CSVEAGSTEAFF
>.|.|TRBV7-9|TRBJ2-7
TGTGCCAGCAGCGACAGCTCCTACGAGCAGTACTTC
CASSDSSYEQYF
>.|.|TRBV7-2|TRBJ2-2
TGTGCCAGCACGCCACATAGTAGTTCATTAAAGCGTATCGGGGAGCTGTTTTTT
CASTPHSSSLKRIGELFF
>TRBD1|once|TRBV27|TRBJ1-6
TGTGCCAGCAGTTTCGGACAGGGGGGTTCACCCCTCCACTTT
CASSFGQGGSPLHF
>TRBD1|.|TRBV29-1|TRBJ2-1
TGCAGCGTTGAAGTAGTGTGGACAGGGGCCTACAATGAGCAGTTCTTC
CSVEVVWTGAYNEQFF
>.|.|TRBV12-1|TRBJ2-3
TGTGCCAGCAATTCAAGCGGGAGGAGGGGGGATACGCAGTATTTT
CASNSSGRRGDTQYF
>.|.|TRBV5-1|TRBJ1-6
TGCGCCAGCAGCCCCCTGGGTGGAGGGGATAATTCACCCCTCCACTTT
CASSPLGGGDNSPLHF
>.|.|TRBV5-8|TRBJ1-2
TGTGCCAGCAGCACGGGTGTGTGGTTACAGGGAGTGGGCCTCTATGGCTACACCTTC
CASSTGVWLQGVGLYGYTF
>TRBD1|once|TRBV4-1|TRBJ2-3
TGCGCCAGCAGCCAAGCCCCGACAGGGAGCACAGATACGCAGTATTTT
CASSQAPTGSTDTQYF
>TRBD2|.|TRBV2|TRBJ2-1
TGTGCCAGCAGTGCAGGCGGGACTAGCGGGTCCCAGTTCTTC
CASSAGGTSGSQFF
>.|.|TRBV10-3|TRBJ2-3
TGTGCCATCAGTGCAGGGGATACAGATACGCAGTATTTT
CAISAGDTDTQYF
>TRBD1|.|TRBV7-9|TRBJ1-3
TGTGCCAGCAGCCCGAGAATTGGGACAGGGGCATCCTCTGGAAACACCATATATTTT
CASSPRIGTGASSGNTIYF
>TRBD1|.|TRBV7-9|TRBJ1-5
TGTGCCAGCAGCTTGCCATCGGGACAGGGAATCGGTCAGCCCCAGCATTTT
CASSLPSGQGIGQPQHF
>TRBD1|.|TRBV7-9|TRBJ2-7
TGTGCCAGCAGCTTTCTCGGACAGGGCCCTCGCGAGCAGTACTTC
CASSFLGQGPREQYF
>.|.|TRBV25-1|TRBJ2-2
TGTGCCAGCAGTGAAAGGACAGTCCACGGGGAGCTGTTTTTT
CASSERTVHGELFF
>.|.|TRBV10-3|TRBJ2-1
TGTGCCCCCGACCCCCCCCGGGGGTCAAGGGAGCAGTTCTTC
CAPDPPRGSREQFF
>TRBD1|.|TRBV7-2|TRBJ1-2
TGTGCCAGCAGCGTCCACAGGGGTGAGGGCTATGGCTACACCTTC
CASSVHRGEGYGYTF
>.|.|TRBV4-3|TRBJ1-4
TGCGCCAGCAGCCAAGACTTCGGACAGATTAATGAAAAACTGTTTTTT
CASSQDFGQINEKLFF
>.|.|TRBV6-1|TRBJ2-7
TGTGCCAGCAGTGAAGCGCGTAGCATGAGTGAGCAGTACTTC
CASSEARSMSEQYF
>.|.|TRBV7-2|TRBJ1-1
TGTGCCAGCAGCTTCTACGAGGAGGGGGCTTTCTTT
CASSFYEEGAFF
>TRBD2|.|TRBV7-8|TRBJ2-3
TGTGCCAGCAGCCCCCTCGCGGGGGGACCAGATACGCAGTATTTT
CASSPLAGGPDTQYF
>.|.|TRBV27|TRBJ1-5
TGTGCCAGCAGTAGCCCAGGCCGCAATCAGCCCCAGCATTTT
CASSSPGRNQPQHF
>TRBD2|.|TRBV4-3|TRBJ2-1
TGCGCCAGCAGCCAAAGTTTACCCGGGGGGACCCACTACAATGAGCAGTTCTTC
CASSQSLPGGTHYNEQFF
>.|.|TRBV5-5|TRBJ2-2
TGTGCCAGCAGCTTGGGTCCTCTGAGGACCGGGGAGCTGTTTTTT
CASSLGPLRTGELFF
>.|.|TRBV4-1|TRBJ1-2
TGCGCCAGCAGCCAAGAACATCTCCGGAGGGGTGGCTACACCTTC
CASSQEHLRRGGYTF
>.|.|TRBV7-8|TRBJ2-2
TGTGCCAGCAGCCCTAGGAGTTACACCGGGGAGCTGTTTTTT
CASSPRSYTGELFF
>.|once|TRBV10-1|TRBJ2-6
TGCGCCAGCAGTCCCCCAGGGGCCAACGTCCTGACTTTC
CASSPPGANVLTF
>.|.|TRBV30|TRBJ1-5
TGTGCCTGGAGTGGAGTAAAACAGCCCCAGCATTTT
CAWSGVKQPQHF
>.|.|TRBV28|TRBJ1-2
TGTGCCAGCAGTATGGTTAAGGGGGTTAATCGCTACACCTTC
CASSMVKGVNRYTF
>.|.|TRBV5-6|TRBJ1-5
TGTGCCAGCAGCTTTTGGGGAGTCTATCAGCCCCAGCATTTT
CASSFWGVYQPQHF
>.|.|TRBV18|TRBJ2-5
TGTGCCAGCTCCTCCACCCCGACTCCGATGAAAGAGACCCAGTACTTC
CASSSTPTPMKETQYF
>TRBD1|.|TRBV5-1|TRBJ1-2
TGCGCCAGCAGCCCTTTGGGGACAGGAAACTATGGCTACACCTTC
CASSPLGTGNYGYTF
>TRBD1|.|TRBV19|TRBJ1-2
TGTGCCAGTAGTATTAGTGGCAGGGGGGTCGGTGGCTACACCTTC
CASSISGRGVGGYTF
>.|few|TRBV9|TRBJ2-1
TGTGCCAGCAGCGAGGCCCGGGGCGGGGGCTTCAATGAGCAGTTCTTC
CASSEARGGGFNEQFF
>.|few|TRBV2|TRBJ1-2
TGTGCCAGCAGTGCCGCGGACAACGACTATGGCTACACCTTC
CASSAADNDYGYTF
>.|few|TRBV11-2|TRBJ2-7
TGTGCCAGCAGCTTAGCTTTCGCTAGTTACGAGCAGTACTTC
CASSLAFASYEQYF
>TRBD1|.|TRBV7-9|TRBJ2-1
TGTGCCAGCAGCTTAGATCCGACAGGGCGAAGAGAGCAGTTCTTC
CASSLDPTGRREQFF
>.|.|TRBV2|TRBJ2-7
TGTGCCAGCAAAGAAAATTTGAGGAGAAGTCCCTACGAGCAGTACTTC
CASKENLRRSPYEQYF
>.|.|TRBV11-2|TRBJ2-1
TGTGCCAGCAGCTTAGTACGAAGCGGCGAGCAGTTCTTC
CASSLVRSGEQFF
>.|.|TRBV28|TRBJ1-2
TGTGCCAGCAGAACTCCGGGAAGCGCGGCTAACTATGGCTACACCTTC
CASRTPGSAANYGYTF
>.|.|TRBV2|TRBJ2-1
TGTGCCAGCAGTGAACTAGCTAGCTCCTACAATGAGCAGTTCTTC
CASSELASSYNEQFF
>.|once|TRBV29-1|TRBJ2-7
TGCAGCGTTCAGTTCGGCGGTAGGACCTACGAGCAGTACTTC
CSVQFGGRTYEQYF
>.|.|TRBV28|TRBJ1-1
TGTGCCAGCAGTTTCGGGACATACGAAGCTTTCTTT
CASSFGTYEAFF
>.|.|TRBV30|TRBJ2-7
TGTGCCCGCACAGAGCCCTACTCCTACGAGCAGTACTTC
CARTEPYSYEQYF
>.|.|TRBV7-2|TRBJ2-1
TGTGCCAGCGGAGGGGGGGGTGAGCAGTTCTTC
CASGGGGEQFF
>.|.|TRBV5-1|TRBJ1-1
TGCGCCAGCAGTGCCGGACACACCACGCCTAACACTGAAGCTTTCTTT
CASSAGHTTPNTEAFF